This passage covers 30 T cell receptor beta chains from one sample sequenced in a study of blood T cell repertoires in COVID-19. Sequenced by immunoSEQ multiplex PCR; TCRdb stores in-frame clones only, minus some. Of tens of thousands of clones listed, 80% to 90% are singletons. The sequenced sample was peripheral blood. The source of these receptors is a man aged 55 to 70 with acute or convalescent COVID-19.

The rearrangement links TRBV6-6 to TRBJ2-1, with 9 bases matching TRBD2. Germline assignment: CDR1 MNHNY and CDR2 SVGAGI (reference sequence). The J segment lost 7 bases and the V segment lost 4 bases, leaving 5 bases of the junction unmatched. The length of the CDR3 is 14 residues. This chain's CDR3 is CASSWRGGGNEQFF. Written as DNA, the CDR3 is TGTGCCAGCAGTTGGCGGGGGGGAGGGAATGAGCAGTTCTTC.

This clone appeared once. CDR3 nucleotides: TGTGCCAGCAGCCCACAGGGCTTTGGGGAGCAGTACTTC. It codes for CASSPQGFGEQYF. This chain uses TRBV3-1 (or the pseudogene TRBV3-2) with TRBJ2-7; a possible D gene is TRBD1 (6 bases). This CDR3 contains 13 residues. Germline V lookup: CDR1 LGHDT, CDR2 YNNKEL (reference sequence). V was clipped by 4 bases and J by 7 bases, with 14 bases between them.

This chain joins TRBV6-6 and TRBJ2-1; D might be TRBD2 (6 bases). CDR1 is MNHNY, CDR2 SVGAGI, per germline (reference sequence). The CDR3 loop spans 15 amino acids. The V gene lost 7 bases and the J gene lost 5 bases, with 18 bases spanning the gap. The CDR3 loop is CASNPVRGGNNEQFF. The CDR3, as DNA: TGTGCCAGCAACCCGGTCCGTGGGGGGAACAATGAGCAGTTCTTC.

The chain's CDR3 is CASSLAGVYGNQPQHF. As DNA, the CDR3 is TGTGCCAGCAGCTTAGCAGGGGTATACGGCAATCAGCCCCAGCATTTT. This chain connects TRBV7-2 to TRBJ1-5; maybe TRBD1 (5 bases). Germline lookup yields CDR1 SGHTA and CDR2 FQGNSA. The V and J ends lost 0 bases and 2 bases respectively, with 11 bases between them. This CDR3 is 16 amino acids long.

The J gene is TRBJ1-5, the V gene TRBV4-1; 7 bases agree with TRBD1. CDR1 and CDR2 from the germline V gene are MGHRA and YSYEKL. This CDR3 is built from 15 residues. J lost 7 bases, V lost 1 base, and 7 bases had no gene match. The CDR3 DNA reads TGCGCCAGCAGCCAAGGGAGGGGGCTGGTACAGCCCCAGCATTTT. The encoded protein is CASSQGRGLVQPQHF.

The chain combines TRBV7-9 with TRBJ2-7, with TRBD1 matching over 7 bases. This CDR3 is built from 15 residues. The germline V gene encodes CDR1 SEHNR and CDR2 FQNEAQ (reference sequence). V was pared by 5 bases and J by 7 bases, with 14 bases of the junction left unmatched. This CDR3 reads CASSPRDRAITEQYF. DNA for the CDR3: TGTGCCAGCAGCCCCCGGGACAGAGCCATTACGGAGCAGTACTTC.

The chain couples TRBV7-2 to TRBJ2-2, with D possibly being TRBD2 (5 bases). Trimming removed 6 bases from V and 1 base from J, with 12 bases in between. This CDR3 is 15 amino acids long. CDR1 is SGHTA and CDR2 is FQGNSA in the germline V gene. The CDR3 sequence: CASSSGLGNTGELFF. The CDR3 coding sequence is TGTGCCAGCAGTTCCGGACTGGGGAACACCGGGGAGCTGTTTTTT. Supplemented by reference TRBV7-2 and TRBJ2-2, the full variable domain reads GAGVSQSPSNKVTEKGKDVELRCDPISGHTALYWYRQSLGQGLEFLIYFQGNSAPDKSGLPSDRFSAERTGGSVSTLTIQRTQQEDSAVYLCASSSGLGNTGELFFGEGSRLTVL.

This CDR3 is CASSLGGTGAYEQYF. The CDR3 DNA is TGTGCCAGCAGCTTAGGGGGGACAGGGGCCTACGAGCAGTACTTC. The rearrangement joins TRBV7-2 to TRBJ2-7; 10 nucleotides align to TRBD1. The V gene end was trimmed by 1 base and the J gene end by 2 bases; junction bases not matched to a gene: 2. CDR1 is SGHTA, CDR2 FQGNSA, per germline. The CDR3 consists of 15 residues.

The V and J genes are TRBV6-5 and TRBJ1-1; 7 nucleotides line up with TRBD1. This CDR3 region has 14 residues. The J segment lost 6 bases and the V segment lost 5 bases, leaving 9 bases of the junction unmatched. Germline lookup yields CDR1 MNHEY and CDR2 SVGAGI. The CDR3 DNA follows: TGTGCCAGCAGTCTCGGACAGGTAGACGCTGAAGCTTTCTTT. Translated: CASSLGQVDAEAFF.

The chain recombines TRBV6-6 with TRBJ1-2, with D unresolved. This CDR3 has 15 amino acids. Germline CDR1 MNHNY, CDR2 SVGAGI (reference sequence). The V and J ends lost 2 bases and 0 bases respectively, with 10 bases between them. CDR3 nucleotide sequence: TGTGCCAGCAGTTACCTTTCAGCGGCTAACTATGGCTACACCTTC. It codes for CASSYLSAANYGYTF.

V and J are TRBV29-1 and TRBJ2-2, with D tentatively TRBD1 (6 bases). V was pared by 4 bases and J by 7 bases, with 10 bases between. This CDR3 is 12 amino acids long. Germline V lookup: CDR1 SQVTM, CDR2 ANQGSEA. This chain's CDR3 is CSVAQGRGELFF. CDR3 bases: TGCAGCGTTGCACAGGGACGCGGGGAGCTGTTTTTT.

This clone came up once. The chain links TRBV5-1 to TRBJ1-6, with 7 bases identical to TRBD1. J lost 10 bases, V lost 4 bases, and 8 bases had no gene match. This CDR3 has 14 residues. Per germline, CDR1 SGHRS and CDR2 YFSETQ. The CDR3 DNA sequence: TGCGCCAGCAGCCCGCAGGGGGTGGGATCACCCCTCCACTTT. Translation: CASSPQGVGSPLHF.

The rearrangement joins TRBV21-1 to TRBJ1-2; the DNA was not used to check the table's D call, TRBD1. TRBV21-1 is annotated as a pseudogene. This CDR3 region has 17 residues. The CDR3 DNA follows: TGTGCCAGCAGCAAACCTAAGGGGACAGATACTAACTATGGCTACACCTTC. This gives the protein CASSKPKGTDTNYGYTF.

The rearrangement links TRBV5-1 to TRBJ1-6; D possibly corresponds to TRBD1 (5 bases). This CDR3 has 16 amino acids. The V gene's germline CDR1 is SGHRS and CDR2 YFSETQ. The V gene lost 2 bases and the J gene lost 10 bases, with 19 bases spanning the gap. CDR3 sequence: CASSLGLTGVGSPLHF. CDR3 nucleotide sequence: TGCGCCAGCAGCTTAGGTTTAACGGGGGTCGGGTCACCCCTCCACTTT. Based on the CDR3 plus reference TRBV5-1 and TRBJ1-6, the full variable domain is KAGVTQTPRYLIKTRGQQVTLSCSPISGHRSVSWYQQTPGQGLQFLFEYFSETQRNKGNFPGRFSGRQFSNSRSEMNVSTLELGDSALYLCASSLGLTGVGSPLHFGNGTRLTVT.

The chain has TRBV19 and TRBJ1-2; D remains ambiguous. The CDR3 covers 16 residues. V was cut by 7 bases and J by 1 base, with 19 bases left in between. In germline, CDR1 is LNHDA, CDR2 SQIVND (reference sequence). CDR3 coding DNA: TGTGCCAGTACCCATTCTAGGGCAGGAGGTAACTATGGCTACACCTTC. This gives the protein CASTHSRAGGNYGYTF.

The chain employs TRBV19 and TRBJ2-2; unclear D gene. CDR1 is LNHDA, CDR2 SQIVND, per germline (reference sequence). This CDR3 spans 13 amino acids. V lost 4 bases to trimming and J lost 2 bases, with 5 bases between them. CDR3: CASSTGNTGELFF. CDR3 sequence (DNA): TGTGCCAGTAGTACAGGAAACACCGGGGAGCTGTTTTTT.

The chain carries TRBV5-1 and TRBJ2-7, with 7 bases fitting TRBD1. The CDR3 covers 13 residues. Germline trimming cut 7 bases from V and 1 base from J; bases unmatched to any gene: 5. CDR1 is SGHRS, CDR2 YFSETQ, per germline. CDR3 bases: TGCGCCAGCTCAGACAGGGCATCCTACGAGCAGTACTTC. It yields the protein CASSDRASYEQYF. The full variable domain, in which reference TRBV5-1 and TRBJ2-7 provide the parts outside the CDR3, is KAGVTQTPRYLIKTRGQQVTLSCSPISGHRSVSWYQQTPGQGLQFLFEYFSETQRNKGNFPGRFSGRQFSNSRSEMNVSTLELGDSALYLCASSDRASYEQYFGPGTRLTVT.

J is TRBJ1-5 and V is TRBV2; weak D call: TRBD1 (5 bases). Trimming stripped 6 bases from V and 1 base from J, with 10 bases between. CDR3 length: 14 residues. Germline lookup yields CDR1 SNHLY and CDR2 FYNNEI. The CDR3 bases are TGTGCCAGCAGGGGGCAAGGGAGCAATCAGCCCCAGCATTTT. Translating gives CASRGQGSNQPQHF.

The chain carries TRBV5-1 and TRBJ2-7; TRBD1 might be the D (6 bases). The V and J ends lost 2 bases and 2 bases respectively, with 8 bases between them. Germline CDR1 is SGHRS and CDR2 is YFSETQ. The CDR3 consists of 13 residues. CDR3 sequence (DNA): TGCGCCAGCAGCTTCAGGGGTCCCTACGAGCAGTACTTC. Translating gives CASSFRGPYEQYF.

The chain recombines TRBV5-6 with TRBJ2-3; 9 positions agree with TRBD1. Germline loops: CDR1 SGHDT, CDR2 YYEEEE. The length of the CDR3 is 15 residues. V lost 2 bases and J lost 4; bases outside the gene matches: 5. CDR3 bases: TGTGCCAGCAGCTTCCTGGGACAGGGAGCAGATACGCAGTATTTT. Its translation: CASSFLGQGADTQYF.

The chain recombines TRBV5-4 with TRBJ2-1, with D perhaps matching TRBD2 (6 bases). Germline V gene sequence: CDR1 SGHNT, CDR2 YYREEE (reference sequence). The CDR3 runs to 15 residues. The V end lost 4 bases, the J end lost 4 bases, and 15 bases lay between the germline ends. The CDR3 region has the DNA TGTGCCAGCAGCCCCGGGGGAGCGATTTACAATGAGCAGTTCTTC. Translation gives CASSPGGAIYNEQFF.

The chain is built from TRBV10-3 and TRBJ1-4, with TRBD1 matching over 7 bases. The ends lost 5 bases at V and 1 base at J; junction bases unmatched: 16. Germline V gene lookup returns CDR1 ENHRY and CDR2 SYGVKD. CDR3 size: 19 residues. The CDR3 loop is CAISPQGRAQGITNEKLFF. Here the CDR3 DNA reads TGTGCCATCAGTCCACAGGGCCGCGCACAGGGGATAACTAATGAAAAACTGTTTTTT.

The V call is TRBV3-1 (or the pseudogene TRBV3-2), the J call TRBJ1-3; TRBD1 agrees at 10 bases. In germline, CDR1 is LGHDT, CDR2 YNNKEL (reference sequence). This CDR3 region has 18 residues. V shed 4 bases, J shed 4 bases, and the junction held 13 bases outside the gene matches. The CDR3 protein is CASSPRNLGTGEGNTIYF. DNA of the CDR3: TGTGCCAGCAGCCCTCGGAACCTCGGGACAGGGGAAGGAAACACCATATATTTT.

This clone turned up a few times. The CDR3: CATPLATYEQYF. The DNA for the CDR3 is TGTGCCACCCCACTAGCGACCTACGAGCAGTACTTC. The chain carries TRBV24-1 and TRBJ2-7; 7 bases are shared with TRBD2. Unmatched junction bases numbered 3, after V lost 9 bases and J lost 2 bases. There are 12 residues in the CDR3. CDR1 and CDR2 (germline): KGHDR, SFDVKD.

Points on this clone: This specimen includes other DNA sequences encoding the same CDR3. This chain joins TRBV6-5 and TRBJ2-7; the match to TRBD1 covers 7 bases. The V and J ends lost 2 bases and 2 bases, in that order; junction bases with no gene match: 6. CDR1 is MNHEY, CDR2 SVGAGI, per germline. The CDR3 contains 15 residues. CDR3 amino acids: CASSYDRVRTYEQYF. CDR3 nucleotide sequence: TGTGCCAGCAGTTACGACAGGGTAAGAACCTACGAGCAGTACTTC.

V gene TRBV5-1 combines with J gene TRBJ1-1; D might be TRBD1 (5 bases). The CDR3 is 14 residues long. The germline V gene has CDR1 SGHRS and CDR2 YFSETQ. The V gene lost 0 bases and the J gene lost 3 bases, with 9 bases spanning the gap. The CDR3 bases are TGCGCCAGCAGCTTGGAGACAGCATACACTGAAGCTTTCTTT. This sequence encodes CASSLETAYTEAFF.

The rearrangement joins TRBV19 to TRBJ2-6; D unresolved. Looked up from germline, CDR1 is LNHDA and CDR2 is SQIVND (reference sequence). The V gene lost 8 bases and the J gene lost 4 bases, with 9 bases spanning the gap. The CDR3 sequence is 13 residues long. CDR3 residues: CASLLVGANVLTF. In nucleotides, the CDR3 is TGTGCCAGTCTCCTCGTAGGGGCCAACGTCCTGACTTTC.

The chain joins TRBV6-6 to TRBJ1-1, with D maybe TRBD1 (6 bases). The V gene's germline CDR1 is MNHNY and CDR2 SVGAGI (reference sequence). The ends were cut back, 5 bases at V and 8 bases at J, with 6 bases in the middle. This CDR3 spans 10 amino acids. The DNA for the CDR3 is TGTGCCAGCAGTGGGACAGAAGCTTTCTTT. It encodes CASSGTEAFF.

This chain joins TRBV14 and TRBJ1-3; D gene ambiguous. This CDR3 has 12 residues. The V gene's germline CDR1 is SGHDN and CDR2 FVKESK. Trimming removed 5 bases at V and 8 bases at J, with 10 bases between. The CDR3 loop is CASSNSGYTIYF. The CDR3 bases are TGTGCCAGCAGCAATTCAGGATACACCATATATTTT.

This chain uses TRBV5-1 with TRBJ2-1; possibly TRBD2 for D (6 bases). The germline gives CDR1 SGHRS, CDR2 YFSETQ. The length of the CDR3 is 12 residues. The V and J ends lost 5 bases and 13 bases respectively, with 16 bases between them. The CDR3 reads CASSEPGGFQFF. Here the CDR3 DNA reads TGCGCCAGCAGTGAACCCGGGGGATTTCAGTTCTTC.